Shown below are 23 T cell receptor beta chains from a single sample sequenced in a study of tissue T cells after allogeneic stem cell transplantation. Time point here: mouse harvest day 14 after allogeneic transplant. Mouse grafts combined 10^7 T-cell-depleted bone marrow cells with 10^6 splenic CD5+ T cells. TCRdb keeps only in-frame clones here, not all; method: immunoSEQ multiplex PCR. The sample carries more than 6,000 clones, about a third recorded once. The sample consisted of skin. Receptor source: a female BALB/c mouse given C57BL/6 T cells with graft-versus-host disease after an allogeneic hematopoietic cell transplant.

This clone was counted a few times. Genes and germline are mouse. The read falls 1 residue short of the CDR3 end, and the missing part is taken from the germline J gene. The chain links TRBV26 to TRBJ2-2; D is unclear. The CDR3 spans 14 residues. The V gene's germline CDR1 is KGHPV and CDR2 FQNQEV (reference sequence). The germline V and J ends were trimmed by 3 bases and 2 bases, with 7 bases remaining between them. The CDR3 reads CASSLWQNTGQLYF. The part of the CDR3 DNA that was read is TGTGCCAGCAGTCTTTGGCAGAACACCGGGCAGCTCTAC.

Regarding this clone: Here the gene names and germline are mouse. The DNA ends 1 residue before the CDR3 does, and the rest of the CDR3 is filled in from the germline J gene. J is TRBJ1-4 and V is TRBV13-1; 8 positions agree with TRBD1. Germline loops: CDR1 NSHNY, CDR2 SYGAGN. The V and J ends lost 6 bases and 3 bases, in that order; junction bases with no gene match: 4. This CDR3 has 14 residues. CDR3 bases read: TGTGCCAGCACTCGACAGGGGACCAACGAAAGATTATTT. This sequence encodes CASTRQGTNERLF. The complete CDR3 protein is CASTRQGTNERLFF.

About this clone: Any gene name here is a mouse gene name. Partial CDR3 DNA: TGTGCCAGCGGGGACAGGGGTGGAAATACGCTCTAT. It translates to CASGDRGGNTLY. In full, the CDR3 reads CASGDRGGNTLYF. The chain joins TRBV13-2 to TRBJ1-3, with TRBD1 identical over 9 bases. Read coverage stops 1 residue before the CDR3 terminus; the germline J gene supplies the remainder. There are 13 residues in the CDR3. Germline CDR1 and CDR2: NNHNN and SYGAGS (reference sequence). The V gene end was trimmed by 5 bases and the J gene end by 3 bases; junction bases not matched to a gene: 0.

In its sample, this clone was seen a few times. The germline and genes are mouse ones. The read stops 1 residue short of the end of the CDR3; the missing end is completed from the germline J gene. The genes are TRBV26 and TRBJ2-4; 8 nucleotides align to TRBD1. The length of the CDR3 is 15 residues. V shed 1 base and J 2 bases; nucleotides not matched to a gene: 2. Germline V lookup: CDR1 KGHPV, CDR2 FQNQEV (reference sequence). This CDR3 reads CASSLWQGAQNTLYF. CDR3 DNA (partial): TGTGCCAGCAGTCTGTGGCAGGGGGCTCAAAACACCTTGTAC.

On this clone itself: The genes and germline here are from mouse. With the read ending 1 residue before the CDR3 end, the germline J gene is used to fill in that end. The V call is TRBV15, the J call TRBJ2-3, with unresolved D. V was cut by 3 bases and J by 1 base, with 2 bases left in between. This CDR3 region has 12 residues. Germline V CDR1 and CDR2: SGHND, FRSKSL. The covered CDR3 bases are TGTGCCAGCAGTTTCGGTGCAGAAACGCTGTAT. Translation: CASSFGAETLY. The CDR3 reads in full as CASSFGAETLYF.

Concerning this clone: Mouse gene names apply. The read comes to an end 1 residue before the CDR3 does, leaving the germline J gene to fill in the end. The chain couples TRBV3 to TRBJ2-4, with 9 bases aligning to TRBD2. Germline V gives CDR1 SNHLY, CDR2 FYNGKV (reference sequence). J lost 4 bases, V lost 5 bases, and 4 bases had no gene match. The CDR3 sequence is 14 residues long. CDR3 residues: CASSRTGEENTLYF. The sequenced CDR3 bases are TGTGCCAGCAGCAGGACTGGGGAGGAAAACACCTTGTAC.

This clone was counted a few times. Genes here carry mouse names. The read finishes 1 residue shy of the CDR3 end, and the germline J gene is used to complete it. This chain links TRBV5 with TRBJ2-7; unclear D gene. Germline CDR1 is LGHNA and CDR2 is YNLKQL (reference sequence). V was cut by 0 bases and J by 4 bases, with 7 bases left in between. The CDR3 length is 13 residues. The chain's CDR3 is CASSQDRGYEQYF. The sequenced part of the CDR3 DNA is TGTGCCAGCAGCCAAGATAGAGGGTATGAACAGTAC.

This clone was seen only a few times. The gene names given are mouse names. The sequenced fragment ends 1 residue before the CDR3 boundary, so the rest is inferred from the germline J gene. This chain connects TRBV26 to TRBJ1-2, with D maybe TRBD1 (5 bases). The CDR3 has 15 amino acids. With 2 bases removed from V and 2 bases from J, the gap between germline ends came to 12 bases. Looked up from germline, CDR1 is KGHPV and CDR2 is FQNQEV (reference sequence). The sequenced part of the CDR3 DNA is TGTGCCAGCAGTCTGATAGGGGTCGGGAACTCCGACTACACC. This sequence encodes CASSLIGVGNSDYT. The complete CDR3 sequence is CASSLIGVGNSDYTF.

On this clone: Gene names are the mouse ones. With the read ending 1 residue before the CDR3 end, the germline J gene is used to fill in that end. The rearrangement joins TRBV16 to TRBJ2-7, with TRBD1 matching 7 bases. CDR1 and CDR2 from the germline V gene are SGHSA and FRNQAP. The CDR3 is 12 amino acids. The V gene end was trimmed by 5 bases and the J gene end by 5 bases; junction bases not matched to a gene: 3. Incomplete CDR3 DNA: TGTGCAAGCAGCCTCGACAGGGATGAACAGTAC. This translates into CASSLDRDEQY. The whole CDR3 reads CASSLDRDEQYF.

This clone is labeled as medium-sized. All gene names here are mouse names. Read data end 1 residue before the CDR3 end; the end is taken from the germline J gene. The chain has TRBV1 and TRBJ2-3; tentatively, D is TRBD1 (5 bases). Germline V gene lookup returns CDR1 NSQYPW and CDR2 LRSPGD (reference sequence). This CDR3 has 15 residues. Trimming removed 1 base at V and 1 base at J, with 9 bases between. Partial CDR3 DNA: TGCACCTGCAGTGCAGGGCAGGGAGGTGCAGAAACGCTGTAT. Encoded protein: CTCSAGQGGAETLY. The whole CDR3 region reads CTCSAGQGGAETLYF. Full variable domain (missing parts from reference TRBV1 and TRBJ2-3): VTLLEQNPRWRLVPRGQAVNLRCILKNSQYPWMSWYQQDLQKQLQWLFTLRSPGDKEVKSLPGADYLATRVTDTELRLQVANMSQGRTLYCTCSAGQGGAETLYFGSGTRLTVL.

Notes on this clone: Genes here carry mouse names. The read is 1 residue too short to cover the CDR3 end, so that end is filled in from the germline J gene. The rearrangement uses TRBV23 and TRBJ2-7. CDR3 length equals 13 residues. Germline CDR1 and CDR2: KGHTA and FQNQQP. The CDR3 DNA, read in part, is TGCTCCAGCAGTCAATCGACCAGCTATGAACAGTAC. Its protein is CSSSQSTSYEQY. The full CDR3 protein reads CSSSQSTSYEQYF.

Worth noting for this clone: Gene names denote mouse genes. The CDR3 end lies 1 residue beyond the end of the read and is filled in from the germline J gene. V is TRBV17 and J is TRBJ2-4, with TRBD2 identical over 8 bases. The CDR3 loop spans 15 amino acids. Germline CDR1 and CDR2: MNHDT and YYDKIL. The J segment lost 1 base and the V segment lost 5 bases, leaving 5 bases of the junction unmatched. The chain's CDR3 is CASSLGGRGQNTLYF. The DNA read from the CDR3 is TGTGCTAGCAGTCTGGGGGGAAGGGGTCAAAACACCTTGTAC.

This clone was counted once. It may be a read error: a sequence one base away is much more abundant. The gene names given are mouse names. The read ends 1 residue before the CDR3 terminus; that terminus is restored from the germline J gene. The chain employs TRBV26 and TRBJ1-3, with D perhaps matching TRBD1 (6 bases). CDR3 length: 14 residues. V dropped 4 bases and J dropped 0 bases, with 7 bases sitting between them. The V gene's germline CDR1 is KGHPV and CDR2 FQNQEV (reference sequence). The CDR3 spells CASSRDNSGNTLYF. The covered CDR3 bases are TGTGCCAGCAGTCGGGACAATTCTGGAAATACGCTCTAT.

Turning to this clone: Here the gene names and germline are mouse. The read ends 1 residue early relative to the CDR3; the germline J gene fills the gap. The chain recombines TRBV26 with TRBJ2-1; TRBD2 matches 8 bases. Unmatched junction bases numbered 2, after V lost 4 bases and J lost 3 bases. CDR1 and CDR2 (germline): KGHPV, FQNQEV (reference sequence). The CDR3 spans 14 residues. CDR3 DNA, as far as it was read: TGTGCCAGCAGTCCACTGGGGGTCTATGCTGAGCAGTTC. Translated: CASSPLGVYAEQF. The complete CDR3 sequence is CASSPLGVYAEQFF.

By share, this clone counts as medium-sized. The listed genes are named as in mouse. The sequenced part of the CDR3 DNA is TGCTCCAGCAGTCAAGACCGTAACTATGCTGAGCAGTTC. It specifies CSSSQDRNYAEQF. The entire CDR3 protein is CSSSQDRNYAEQFF. This chain connects TRBV23 to TRBJ2-1. The read falls 1 residue short of the CDR3 end, and the missing part is taken from the germline J gene. The CDR3 loop spans 14 amino acids. Germline loops: CDR1 KGHTA, CDR2 FQNQQP.

Comments on this clone: Gene and germline names: mouse. The DNA ends 1 residue before the CDR3 does, and the rest of the CDR3 is filled in from the germline J gene. The rearrangement uses TRBV3 and TRBJ1-5; TRBD1 might be the D (6 bases). The CDR3 length is 13 residues. V dropped 3 bases and J dropped 7 bases, with 10 bases sitting between them. The germline V gene has CDR1 SNHLY and CDR2 FYNGKV (reference sequence). The CDR3 protein is CASSFSQGQAPLF. Incomplete CDR3 DNA: TGTGCCAGCAGCTTTTCCCAGGGGCAGGCTCCGCTT.

About this clone: The genes are named according to mouse. The DNA read from the CDR3 is TGTGCCAGCAGTCTGACAGGGGATGCTGAGCAGTTC. Translation gives CASSLTGDAEQF. The whole CDR3 protein is CASSLTGDAEQFF. The chain has TRBV26 and TRBJ2-1; 7 nucleotides match TRBD1. Read sequence stops 1 residue before the CDR3 end, and the germline J gene provides the missing end. V trimming: 2 bases; J trimming: 5 bases; junction bases outside the gene matches: 0. The CDR3 runs to 13 residues. CDR1 KGHPV and CDR2 FQNQEV come from the germline V gene (reference sequence).

Notes on this clone: Gene names refer to mouse genes. The read gets to within 1 residue of the CDR3 end, and the germline J gene fills in the rest. The V gene is TRBV23, the J gene TRBJ2-7; the D call TRBD2 from the table was never checked on the DNA. Germline V lookup: CDR1 KGHTA, CDR2 FQNQQP. CDR3 length: 14 residues. CDR3 loop: CSSSQSGGGGEQYF. CDR3 DNA (partial): TGCTCCAGCAGTCAATCTGGGGGGGGAGGAGAACAGTAC.

This clone has a single count. The gene names given are mouse names. Sequencing ends 1 residue short of the CDR3 end; the germline J gene provides the rest. The J gene is TRBJ2-3, the V gene TRBV26; D remains unclear. V was pared by 4 bases and J by 0 bases, with 2 bases between. CDR1 and CDR2 (germline): KGHPV, FQNQEV (reference sequence). There are 12 residues in the CDR3. CDR3 DNA, as far as it was read: TGTGCCAGCAGTCCCAGTGCAGAAACGCTGTAT. Translating gives CASSPSAETLY. The whole CDR3 protein reads CASSPSAETLYF. Full variable domain (rest looked up from reference TRBV26 and TRBJ2-3): NSKVIQTPRYLVKGQGQKAKMRCIPEKGHPVVFWYQQNKNNEFKFLINFQNQEVLQQIDMTEKRFSAECPSNSPCSLEIQSSEAGDSALYLCASSPSAETLYFGSGTRLTVL.

A note on this clone: The germline and genes are mouse ones. The missing CDR3 end, 1 residue past where the read stops, is filled in from the germline J gene. The same CDR3 also results from other DNA sequences found in this sample. The V gene is TRBV26, the J gene TRBJ2-5; 10 nucleotides align to TRBD2. V dropped 2 bases and J dropped 4; count of bases not matched to a gene: 0. There are 14 residues in the CDR3. Per germline, CDR1 KGHPV and CDR2 FQNQEV (reference sequence). The CDR3 bases that were read are TGTGCCAGCAGTCTGGGGACTGGGGAAGACACCCAGTAC. Encoded protein: CASSLGTGEDTQY. In full, the CDR3 reads CASSLGTGEDTQYF.

Comments on this clone: The listed genes are named as in mouse. Sequencing ends 1 residue short of the CDR3 end; the germline J gene provides the rest. V is TRBV26 and J is TRBJ2-3, with D hard to call. The germline CDR1 and CDR2 sequences are KGHPV and FQNQEV (reference sequence). Trimming shortened V by 2 bases and J by 2 bases, and 8 bases separated the two germline ends. The CDR3 is 14 amino acids. The CDR3 DNA, read in part, is TGTGCCAGCAGTCTGACACAGCATGCAGAAACGCTGTAT. Translated: CASSLTQHAETLY. The full CDR3 reads CASSLTQHAETLYF.

This clone was picked up a small number of times. Gene names are the mouse ones. The read is 1 residue too short to cover the CDR3 end, so that end is filled in from the germline J gene. The chain employs TRBV23 and TRBJ2-1; the table assigns TRBD2, which was not confirmed against the DNA. The germline V gene encodes CDR1 KGHTA and CDR2 FQNQQP. This CDR3 spans 14 amino acids. CDR3 sequence: CSSSPRLGVAEQFF. Incomplete CDR3 DNA: TGCTCCAGCAGCCCCCGACTGGGGGTTGCTGAGCAGTTC.

A note on this clone: Here the gene names and germline are mouse. Read sequence stops 1 residue before the CDR3 end, and the germline J gene provides the missing end. The V call is TRBV23, the J call TRBJ1-3; the table's D call, TRBD1, has no DNA check behind it. From germline, CDR1 is KGHTA and CDR2 FQNQQP. This CDR3 has 14 amino acids. The CDR3 bases that were read are TGCTCCAGCAGTCCACAGGTTTCTGGAAATACGCTCTAT. Amino acids: CSSSPQVSGNTLY. The entire CDR3 is CSSSPQVSGNTLYF.